These 3 T cell receptor beta chains share one sample of origin, sequenced in a study of T cell clonotyping in hematopoietic cell transplantation. TCRdb's table, derived via immunoSEQ multiplex PCR, lists solely in-frame clones and lacks some. The sample has fewer than 100,000 clones, around 96% seen once. Regarding time point: recipient sample about 28 days before transplant, after cytoreduction. The sample consisted of peripheral blood mononuclear cells, taken before stem cell transplant. The receptors were gathered from a woman aged 45-65 years with acute myeloid leukemia. Some clones in this sample may be carry-over from other donors' samples.

The V call is TRBV25-1, the J call TRBJ1-1; D gene uncertain. V was cut by 6 bases and J by 7 bases, with 12 bases left in between. Germline assignment: CDR1 MGHDK and CDR2 SYGVNS. The CDR3 length is 12 residues. The CDR3 coding sequence is TGTGCCAGCAGACAGTACGGGAGTGAAGCTTTCTTT. Residues: CASRQYGSEAFF.

This sequence joins TRBV6-5 and TRBJ2-7; 8 bases line up with TRBD2. CDR1 MNHEY and CDR2 SVGAGI come from the germline V gene. This CDR3 spans 15 amino acids. The V segment lost 2 bases and the J segment 0 bases; nucleotides outside the gene matches: 3. CDR3 coding DNA: TGTGCCAGCAGTTACGGTACTAGCGGCTCCTACGAGCAGTACTTC. This translates into CASSYGTSGSYEQYF.

Details on this clone: The junction departs from the called germline gene at one end, perhaps through a read error. This chain connects TRBV7-7 to TRBJ2-3; perhaps TRBD1 as D (5 bases). The germline V gene has CDR1 SSHAT and CDR2 FNYEAQ (reference sequence). CDR3 length equals 14 residues. The DNA for the CDR3 is TGTGCTAGCAGCTTAGGGGCTGGCACAGATACGCAGTATTTT. It encodes CASSLGAGTDTQYF.